This T cell receptor beta chain was retrieved from a study of T cell responses to AZD1222 COVID-19 vaccine. In regard to this clone: Its target is not known.

Sequenced by immunoSEQ multiplex PCR; TCRdb stores in-frame clones only, minus some. The table lists some 80,000 clones, about 74% of them singletons. The V and J ends lost 6 bases and 4 bases, in that order; junction bases with no gene match: 8. CDR1 SGHTA and CDR2 FQGNSA come from the germline V gene. The CDR3 has 15 amino acids. Findings and limits, study-wide: Most donors were white British, females outnumbered males, and clonal diversity was possibly underestimated. Repertoires were obtained solely post-peak T cell response. Spike-wide vaccine-associated CD4 TCRs dominated at 160-218 and 743-854.

V and J are TRBV7-2 and TRBJ2-7, with TRBD2 matching over 11 bases. This specimen was peripheral blood, taken 28 days after the second dose of the MenACWY control vaccine. This TCR derives from an adult who received the MenACWY meningococcal vaccine as a control. The CDR3 DNA follows: TGTGCCAGCAGGAACCGACTAGCGGGATCTTACGAGCAGTACTTC. Residues: CASRNRLAGSYEQYF.